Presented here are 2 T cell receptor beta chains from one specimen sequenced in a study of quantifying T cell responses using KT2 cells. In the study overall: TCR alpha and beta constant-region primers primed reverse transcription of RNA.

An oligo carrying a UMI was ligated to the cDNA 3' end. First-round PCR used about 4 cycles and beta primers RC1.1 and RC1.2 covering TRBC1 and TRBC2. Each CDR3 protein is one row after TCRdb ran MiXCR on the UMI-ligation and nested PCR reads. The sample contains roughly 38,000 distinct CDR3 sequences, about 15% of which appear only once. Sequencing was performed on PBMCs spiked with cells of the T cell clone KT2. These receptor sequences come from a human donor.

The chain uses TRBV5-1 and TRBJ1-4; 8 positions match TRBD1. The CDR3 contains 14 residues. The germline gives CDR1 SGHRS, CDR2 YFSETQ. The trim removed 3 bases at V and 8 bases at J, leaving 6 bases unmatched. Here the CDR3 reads CASSSDRGEEKLFF. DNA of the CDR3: TGCGCCAGCAGCTCAGACAGGGGTGAAGAAAAACTGTTTTTT.

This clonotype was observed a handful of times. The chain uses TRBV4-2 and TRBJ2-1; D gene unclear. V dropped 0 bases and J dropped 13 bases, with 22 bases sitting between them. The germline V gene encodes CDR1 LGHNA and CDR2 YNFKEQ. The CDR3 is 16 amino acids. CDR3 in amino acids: CASSQEVGLPPREQFF. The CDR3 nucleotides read TGTGCCAGCAGCCAAGAAGTGGGTCTACCACCCCGAGAACAGTTCTTC.